What follows are 3 T cell receptor beta chains derived from one specimen sequenced in a study of cytomegalovirus exposure and HLA in healthy donors. The PCR made use of 60 Vbeta and 13 Jbeta primers. The table came from immunoSEQ multiplex PCR; TCRdb's copy has only in-frame clones and leaves some out. The sample lists 150,000 to 250,000 clones, 82% occurring once. Sample: PBMCs. The receptors shown here come from a boy between 2 and 15 years old in good health and CMV-seronegative.

This chain links TRBV6-5 with TRBJ1-5; tentatively, D is TRBD1 (5 bases). This CDR3 has 13 residues. Between the trimmed V and J ends, which lost 6 bases and 6 bases, there was a span of 12 bases. CDR1 MNHEY and CDR2 SVGAGI come from the germline V gene. This CDR3 is CASSPGGSQPQHF. The CDR3 nucleotides are TGTGCCAGCAGCCCGGGGGGGAGTCAGCCCCAGCATTTT.

In DNA, the CDR3 is TGTGCCAGTAGTTCATTGGGGGGTGAGCAGTTCTTC. Translation gives CASSSLGGEQFF. J is TRBJ2-1 and V is TRBV19; D might be TRBD2 (6 bases). V dropped 5 bases and J dropped 9 bases, with 11 bases sitting between them. CDR3 length: 12 amino acids. Germline-derived CDR1 and CDR2 are LNHDA and SQIVND (reference sequence).

This chain connects TRBV30 to TRBJ2-1; D call uncertain. This CDR3 comprises 12 residues. The V gene's germline CDR1 is GTSNPN and CDR2 SVGIG (reference sequence). V was clipped by 0 bases and J by 6 bases, with 6 bases between them. The CDR3 DNA sequence: TGTGCCTGGAGTGTGGCCCCCAATGAGCAGTTCTTC. Amino acid sequence: CAWSVAPNEQFF.